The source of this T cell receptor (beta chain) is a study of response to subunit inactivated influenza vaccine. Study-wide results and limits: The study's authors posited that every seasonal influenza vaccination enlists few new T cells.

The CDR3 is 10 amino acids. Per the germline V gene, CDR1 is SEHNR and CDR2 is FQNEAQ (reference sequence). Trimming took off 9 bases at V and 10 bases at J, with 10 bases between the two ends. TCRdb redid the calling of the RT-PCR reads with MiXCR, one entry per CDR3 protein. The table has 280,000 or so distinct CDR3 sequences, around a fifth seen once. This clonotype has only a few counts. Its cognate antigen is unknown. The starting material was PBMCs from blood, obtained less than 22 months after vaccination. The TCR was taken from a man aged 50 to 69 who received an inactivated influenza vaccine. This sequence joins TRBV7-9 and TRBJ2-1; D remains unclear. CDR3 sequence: CASGSVEQFF. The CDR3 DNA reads TGTGCCAGTGGGTCCGTGGAGCAGTTCTTC.